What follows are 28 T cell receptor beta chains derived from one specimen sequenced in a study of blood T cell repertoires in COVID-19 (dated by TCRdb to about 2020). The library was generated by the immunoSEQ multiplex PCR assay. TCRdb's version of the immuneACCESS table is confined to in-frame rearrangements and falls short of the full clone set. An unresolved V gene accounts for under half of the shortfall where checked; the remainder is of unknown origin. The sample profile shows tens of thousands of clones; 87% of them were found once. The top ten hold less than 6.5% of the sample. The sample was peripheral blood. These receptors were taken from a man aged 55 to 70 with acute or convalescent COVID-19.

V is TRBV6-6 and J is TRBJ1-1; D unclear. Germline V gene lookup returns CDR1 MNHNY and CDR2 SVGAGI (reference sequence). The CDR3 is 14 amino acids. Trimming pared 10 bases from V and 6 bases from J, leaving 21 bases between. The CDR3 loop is CATDRGGWASEAFF. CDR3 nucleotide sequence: TGTGCCACCGACCGAGGAGGGTGGGCTTCTGAAGCTTTCTTT.

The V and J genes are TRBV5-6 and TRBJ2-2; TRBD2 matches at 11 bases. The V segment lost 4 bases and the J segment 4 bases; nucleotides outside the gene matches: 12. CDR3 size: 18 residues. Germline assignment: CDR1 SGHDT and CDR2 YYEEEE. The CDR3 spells CASSRISGGAASTGELFF. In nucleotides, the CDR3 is TGTGCCAGCAGCCGCATTAGCGGGGGGGCCGCTTCCACCGGGGAGCTGTTTTTT.

In DNA form, the CDR3 reads TGTGCCAGCAGCCTAAGTCCCGGGACAGGGATACGAACAAGGACTGAAGCTTTCTTT. Amino acids: CASSLSPGTGIRTRTEAFF. This rearrangement joins TRBV5-5 to TRBJ1-1; 9 bases match TRBD1. The CDR3 consists of 19 residues. Germline V gene lookup returns CDR1 SGHKS and CDR2 YYEKEE (reference sequence). J lost 5 bases, V lost 4 bases, and 21 bases had no gene match.

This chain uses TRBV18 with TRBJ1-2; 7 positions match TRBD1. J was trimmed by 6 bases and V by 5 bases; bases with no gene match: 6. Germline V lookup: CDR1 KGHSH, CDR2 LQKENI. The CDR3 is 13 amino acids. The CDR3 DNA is TGTGCCAGCTCAGCTGACAGGGTCAATGGCTACACCTTC. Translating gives CASSADRVNGYTF.

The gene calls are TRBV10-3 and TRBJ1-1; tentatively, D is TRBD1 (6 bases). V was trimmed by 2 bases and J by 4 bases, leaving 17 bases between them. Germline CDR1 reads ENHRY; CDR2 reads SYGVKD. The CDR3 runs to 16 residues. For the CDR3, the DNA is TGTGCCATCAGTGAGAGTGGTATGCAAGGGGGCACTGAAGCTTTCTTT. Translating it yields CAISESGMQGGTEAFF.

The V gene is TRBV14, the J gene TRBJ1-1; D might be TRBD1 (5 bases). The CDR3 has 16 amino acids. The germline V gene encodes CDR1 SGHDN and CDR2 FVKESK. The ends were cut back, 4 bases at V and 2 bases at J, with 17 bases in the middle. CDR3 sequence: CASSPWRGGPNTEAFF. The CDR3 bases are TGTGCCAGCAGCCCCTGGCGGGGGGGACCAAACACTGAAGCTTTCTTT.

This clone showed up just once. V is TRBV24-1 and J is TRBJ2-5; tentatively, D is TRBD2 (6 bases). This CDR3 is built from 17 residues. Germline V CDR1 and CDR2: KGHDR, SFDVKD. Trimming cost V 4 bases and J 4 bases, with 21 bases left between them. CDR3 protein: CATSDLGGGEVRETQYF. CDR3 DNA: TGTGCCACCAGTGACCTGGGGGGTGGGGAGGTTAGAGAGACCCAGTACTTC.

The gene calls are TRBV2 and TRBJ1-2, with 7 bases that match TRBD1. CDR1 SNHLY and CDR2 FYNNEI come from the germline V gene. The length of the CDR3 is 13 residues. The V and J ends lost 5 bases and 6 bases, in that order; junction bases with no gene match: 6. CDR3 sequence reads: CASSWGQTDGYTF. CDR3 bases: TGTGCCAGCAGTTGGGGACAGACGGATGGCTACACCTTC. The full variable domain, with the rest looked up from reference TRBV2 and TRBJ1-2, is EPEVTQTPSHQVTQMGQEVILRCVPISNHLYFYWYRQILGQKVEFLVSFYNNEISEKSEIFDDQFSVERPDGSNFTLKIRSTKLEDSAMYFCASSWGQTDGYTFGSGTRLTVV.

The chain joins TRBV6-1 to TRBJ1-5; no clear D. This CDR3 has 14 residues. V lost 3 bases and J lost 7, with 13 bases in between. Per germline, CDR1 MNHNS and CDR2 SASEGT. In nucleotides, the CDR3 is TGTGCCAGCAGTGACCCCTCCCGGGTCCAGCCCCAGCATTTT. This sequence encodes CASSDPSRVQPQHF.

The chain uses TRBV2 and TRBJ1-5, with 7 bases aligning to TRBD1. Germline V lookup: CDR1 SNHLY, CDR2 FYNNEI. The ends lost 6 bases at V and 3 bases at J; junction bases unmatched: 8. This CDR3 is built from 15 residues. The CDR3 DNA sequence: TGTGCCAGCAGAGCTGACAGGGCCCTCAATCAGCCCCAGCATTTT. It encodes CASRADRALNQPQHF. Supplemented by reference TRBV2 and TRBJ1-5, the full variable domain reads EPEVTQTPSHQVTQMGQEVILRCVPISNHLYFYWYRQILGQKVEFLVSFYNNEISEKSEIFDDQFSVERPDGSNFTLKIRSTKLEDSAMYFCASRADRALNQPQHFGDGTRLSIL.

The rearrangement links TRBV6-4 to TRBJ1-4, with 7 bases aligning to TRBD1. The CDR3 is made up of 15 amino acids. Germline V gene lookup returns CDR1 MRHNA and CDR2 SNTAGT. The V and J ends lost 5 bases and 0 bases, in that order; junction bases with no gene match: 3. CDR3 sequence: CASSRDRPTNEKLFF. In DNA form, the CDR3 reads TGTGCCAGCAGTCGGGACAGACCAACTAATGAAAAACTGTTTTTT.

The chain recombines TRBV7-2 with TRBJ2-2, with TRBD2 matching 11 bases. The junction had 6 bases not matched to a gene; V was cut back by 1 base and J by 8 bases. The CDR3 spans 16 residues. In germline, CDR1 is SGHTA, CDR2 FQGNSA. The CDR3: CASSLVPSGGSGELFF. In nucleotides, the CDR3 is TGTGCCAGCAGCTTAGTCCCTAGCGGGGGGTCTGGGGAGCTGTTTTTT. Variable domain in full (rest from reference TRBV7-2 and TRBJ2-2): GAGVSQSPSNKVTEKGKDVELRCDPISGHTALYWYRQSLGQGLEFLIYFQGNSAPDKSGLPSDRFSAERTGGSVSTLTIQRTQQEDSAVYLCASSLVPSGGSGELFFGEGSRLTVL.

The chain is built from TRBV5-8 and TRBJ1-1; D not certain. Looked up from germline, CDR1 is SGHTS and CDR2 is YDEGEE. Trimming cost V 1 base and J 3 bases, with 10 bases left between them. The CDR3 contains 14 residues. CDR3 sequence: CASSLTATYTEAFF. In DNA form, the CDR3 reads TGTGCCAGCAGCTTGACTGCCACTTACACTGAAGCTTTCTTT. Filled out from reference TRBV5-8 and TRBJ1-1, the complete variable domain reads EAGVTQSPTHLIKTRGQQATLRCSPISGHTSVYWYQQALGLGLQFLLWYDEGEERNRGNFPPRFSGRQFPNYSSELNVNALELEDSALYLCASSLTATYTEAFFGQGTRLTVV.

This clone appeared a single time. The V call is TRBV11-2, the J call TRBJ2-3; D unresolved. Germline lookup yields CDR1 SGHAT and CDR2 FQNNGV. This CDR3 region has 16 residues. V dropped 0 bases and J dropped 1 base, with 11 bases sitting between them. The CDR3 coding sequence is TGTGCCAGCAGCTTAGATCCTGGGCTACGCACAGATACGCAGTATTTT. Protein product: CASSLDPGLRTDTQYF.

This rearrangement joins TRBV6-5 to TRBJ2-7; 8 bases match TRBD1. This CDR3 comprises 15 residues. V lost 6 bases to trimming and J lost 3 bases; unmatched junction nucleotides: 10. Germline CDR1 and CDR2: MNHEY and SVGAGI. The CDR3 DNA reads TGTGCCAGCAGGGCCTCCGGGACAGGCCTCTACGAGCAGTACTTC. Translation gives CASRASGTGLYEQYF.

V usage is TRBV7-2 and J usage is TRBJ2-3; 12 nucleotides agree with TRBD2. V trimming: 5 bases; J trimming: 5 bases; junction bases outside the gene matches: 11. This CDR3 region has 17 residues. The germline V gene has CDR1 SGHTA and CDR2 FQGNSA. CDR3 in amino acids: CASSPSSGGAQVDTQYF. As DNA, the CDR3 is TGTGCCAGCAGCCCCTCTAGCGGGGGGGCTCAAGTAGATACGCAGTATTTT. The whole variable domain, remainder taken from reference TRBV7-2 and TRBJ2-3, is GAGVSQSPSNKVTEKGKDVELRCDPISGHTALYWYRQSLGQGLEFLIYFQGNSAPDKSGLPSDRFSAERTGGSVSTLTIQRTQQEDSAVYLCASSPSSGGAQVDTQYFGPGTRLTVL.

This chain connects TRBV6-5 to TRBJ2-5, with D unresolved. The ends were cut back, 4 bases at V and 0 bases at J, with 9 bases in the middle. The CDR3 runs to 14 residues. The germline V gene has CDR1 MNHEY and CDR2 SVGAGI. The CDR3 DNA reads TGTGCCAGCAGTTTTTACACTAACCAAGAGACCCAGTACTTC. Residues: CASSFYTNQETQYF.

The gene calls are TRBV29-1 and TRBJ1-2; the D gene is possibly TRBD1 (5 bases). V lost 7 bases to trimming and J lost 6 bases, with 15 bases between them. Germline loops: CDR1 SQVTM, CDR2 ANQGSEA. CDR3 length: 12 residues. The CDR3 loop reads CSGGRSVDGYTF. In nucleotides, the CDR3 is TGCAGCGGGGGACGGAGTGTTGATGGCTACACCTTC.

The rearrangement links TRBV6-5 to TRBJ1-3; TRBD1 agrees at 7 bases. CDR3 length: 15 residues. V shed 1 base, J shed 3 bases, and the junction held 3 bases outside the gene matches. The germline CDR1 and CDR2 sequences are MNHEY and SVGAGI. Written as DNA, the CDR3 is TGTGCCAGCAGTTACTACAGGGGAGATGGAAACACCATATATTTT. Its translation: CASSYYRGDGNTIYF.

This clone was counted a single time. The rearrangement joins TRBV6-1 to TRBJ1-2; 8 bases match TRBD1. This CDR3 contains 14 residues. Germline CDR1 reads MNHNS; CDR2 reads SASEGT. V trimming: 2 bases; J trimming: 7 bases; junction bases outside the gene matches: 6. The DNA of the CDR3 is TGTGCCAGCAGTGAACTTGGACAGGGAGGTGGCTACACCTTC. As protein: CASSELGQGGGYTF.

The DNA for the CDR3 is TGTGCCAGCAGCTCTACTCAAGGCCTCACAGGGAACGAGCAGTACTTC. This gives the protein CASSSTQGLTGNEQYF. The rearrangement joins TRBV7-9 to TRBJ2-7, with a tentative D call TRBD1 (6 bases). CDR3 length: 16 amino acids. V lost 4 bases and J 5 bases, leaving 21 bases between the germline ends. Germline loops: CDR1 SEHNR, CDR2 FQNEAQ (reference sequence).

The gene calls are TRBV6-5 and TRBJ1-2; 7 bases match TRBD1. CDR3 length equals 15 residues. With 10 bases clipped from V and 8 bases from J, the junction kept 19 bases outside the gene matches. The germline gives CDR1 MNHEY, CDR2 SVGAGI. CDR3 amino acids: CATFNPRDSGPGYTF. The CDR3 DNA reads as TGTGCCACTTTCAATCCAAGGGACAGTGGGCCCGGCTACACCTTC.

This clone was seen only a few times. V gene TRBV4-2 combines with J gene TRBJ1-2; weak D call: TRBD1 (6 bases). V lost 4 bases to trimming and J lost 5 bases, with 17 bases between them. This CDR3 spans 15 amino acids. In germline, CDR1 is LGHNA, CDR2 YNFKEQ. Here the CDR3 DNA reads TGTGCCAGCAGCCCCAGCCGGGACAACATTTATGGCTACACCTTC. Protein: CASSPSRDNIYGYTF.

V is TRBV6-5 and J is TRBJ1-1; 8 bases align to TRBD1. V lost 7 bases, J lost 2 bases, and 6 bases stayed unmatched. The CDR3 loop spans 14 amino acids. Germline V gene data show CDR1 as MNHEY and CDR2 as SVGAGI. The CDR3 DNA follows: TGTGCCAGCAAGCTGCCAGGGGGCAACACTGAAGCTTTCTTT. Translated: CASKLPGGNTEAFF.

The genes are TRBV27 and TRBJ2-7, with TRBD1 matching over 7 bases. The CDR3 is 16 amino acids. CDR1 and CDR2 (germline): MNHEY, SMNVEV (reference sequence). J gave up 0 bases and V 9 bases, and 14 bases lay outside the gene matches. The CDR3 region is CASSGTETTNSYEQYF. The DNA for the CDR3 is TGTGCCAGTTCCGGGACAGAGACCACCAACTCCTACGAGCAGTACTTC.

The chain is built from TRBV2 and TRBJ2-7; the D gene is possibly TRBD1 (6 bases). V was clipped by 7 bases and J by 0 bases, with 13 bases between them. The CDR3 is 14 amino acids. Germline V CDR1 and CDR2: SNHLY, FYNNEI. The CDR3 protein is CASKRTEHSYEQYF. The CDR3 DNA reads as TGTGCCAGCAAGAGGACAGAACACTCCTACGAGCAGTACTTC.

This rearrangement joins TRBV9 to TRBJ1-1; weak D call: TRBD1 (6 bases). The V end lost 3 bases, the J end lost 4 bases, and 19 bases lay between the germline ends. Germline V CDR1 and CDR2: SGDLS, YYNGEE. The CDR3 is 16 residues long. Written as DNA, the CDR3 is TGTGCCAGCAGCGCAGGATGGGGGCTGCGGAGCACTGAAGCTTTCTTT. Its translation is CASSAGWGLRSTEAFF.

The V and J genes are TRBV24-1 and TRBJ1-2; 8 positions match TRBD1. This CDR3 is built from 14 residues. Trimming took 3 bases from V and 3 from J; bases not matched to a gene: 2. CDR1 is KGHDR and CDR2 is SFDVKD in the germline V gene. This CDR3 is CATSDPGQDYGYTF. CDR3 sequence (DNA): TGTGCCACCAGTGATCCGGGACAGGACTATGGCTACACCTTC.